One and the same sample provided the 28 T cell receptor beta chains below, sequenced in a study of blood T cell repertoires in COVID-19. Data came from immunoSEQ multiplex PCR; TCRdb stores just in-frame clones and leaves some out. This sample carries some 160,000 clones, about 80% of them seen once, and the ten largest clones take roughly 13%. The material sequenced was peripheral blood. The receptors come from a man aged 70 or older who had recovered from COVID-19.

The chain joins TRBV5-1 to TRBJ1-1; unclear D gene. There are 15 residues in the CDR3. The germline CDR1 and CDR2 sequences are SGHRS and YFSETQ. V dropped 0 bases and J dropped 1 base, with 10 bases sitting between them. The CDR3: CASSLARVGNTEAFF. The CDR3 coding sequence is TGCGCCAGCAGCTTGGCGAGGGTCGGGAACACTGAAGCTTTCTTT.

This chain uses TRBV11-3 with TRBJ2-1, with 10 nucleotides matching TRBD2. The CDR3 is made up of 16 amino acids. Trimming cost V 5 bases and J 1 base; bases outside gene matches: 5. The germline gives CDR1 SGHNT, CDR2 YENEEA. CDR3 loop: CASSLRAGGSYNEQFF. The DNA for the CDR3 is TGTGCCAGCAGCCTGAGAGCGGGAGGGTCCTACAATGAGCAGTTCTTC. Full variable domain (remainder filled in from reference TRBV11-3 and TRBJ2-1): EAGVVQSPRYKIIEKKQPVAFWCNPISGHNTLYWYLQNLGQGPELLIRYENEEAVDDSQLPKDRFSAERLKGVDSTLKIQPAELGDSAVYLCASSLRAGGSYNEQFFGPGTRLTVL.

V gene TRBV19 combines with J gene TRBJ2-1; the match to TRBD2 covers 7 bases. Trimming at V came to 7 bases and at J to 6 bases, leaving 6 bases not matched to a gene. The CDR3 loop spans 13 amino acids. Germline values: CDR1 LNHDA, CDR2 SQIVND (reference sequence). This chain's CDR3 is CASKKLASNEQFF. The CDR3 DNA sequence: TGTGCCAGTAAGAAACTAGCGAGCAATGAGCAGTTCTTC.

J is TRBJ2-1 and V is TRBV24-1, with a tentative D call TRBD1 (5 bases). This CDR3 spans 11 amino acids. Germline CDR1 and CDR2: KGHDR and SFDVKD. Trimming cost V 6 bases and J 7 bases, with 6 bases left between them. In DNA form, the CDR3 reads TGTGCCACCAGTCCAGGGAATGAGCAGTTCTTC. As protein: CATSPGNEQFF.

The CDR3 protein is CASSPRQISYEQYF. CDR3 bases: TGTGCCAGCAGCCCAAGACAGATCTCCTACGAGCAGTACTTC. The gene calls are TRBV11-1 and TRBJ2-7, with D possibly matching TRBD1 (5 bases). In germline, CDR1 is SGHAT, CDR2 FQDESV (reference sequence). V was shortened by 5 bases and J by 0 bases, with 11 bases between the two germline ends. The CDR3 consists of 14 residues.

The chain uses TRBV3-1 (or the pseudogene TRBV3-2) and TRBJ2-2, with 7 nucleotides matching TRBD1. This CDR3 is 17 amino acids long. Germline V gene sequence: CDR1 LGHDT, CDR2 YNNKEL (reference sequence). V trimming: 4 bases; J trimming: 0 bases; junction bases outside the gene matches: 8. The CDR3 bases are TGTGCCAGCAGCCCCCGAAAAGGACAGGCGAACACCGGGGAGCTGTTTTTT. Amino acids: CASSPRKGQANTGELFF.

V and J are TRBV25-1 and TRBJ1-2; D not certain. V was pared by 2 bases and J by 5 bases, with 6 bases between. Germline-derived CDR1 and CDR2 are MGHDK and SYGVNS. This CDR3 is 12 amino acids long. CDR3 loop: CASSEDIYGYTF. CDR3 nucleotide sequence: TGTGCCAGCAGTGAAGACATATATGGCTACACCTTC.

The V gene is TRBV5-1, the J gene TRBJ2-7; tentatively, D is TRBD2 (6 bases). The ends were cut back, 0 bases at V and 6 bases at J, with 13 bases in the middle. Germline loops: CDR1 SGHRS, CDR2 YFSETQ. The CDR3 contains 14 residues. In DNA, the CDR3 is TGCGCCAGCAGCTTGGATAGCGGACCAGGCGAGCAGTACTTC. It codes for CASSLDSGPGEQYF.

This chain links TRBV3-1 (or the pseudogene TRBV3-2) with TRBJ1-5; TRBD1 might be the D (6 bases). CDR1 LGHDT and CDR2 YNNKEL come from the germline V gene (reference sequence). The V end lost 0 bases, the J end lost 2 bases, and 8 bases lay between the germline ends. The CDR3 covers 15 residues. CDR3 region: CASSQDGTRNQPQHF. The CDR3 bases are TGTGCCAGCAGCCAAGACGGGACACGCAATCAGCCCCAGCATTTT.

DNA of the CDR3: TGTGCCAGTAGTAATCAGGGCGGATACGAGCAGTACTTC. It yields the protein CASSNQGGYEQYF. This chain joins TRBV19 and TRBJ2-7, with D possibly being TRBD1 (5 bases). V lost 4 bases, J lost 4 bases, and 11 bases lay in between. CDR3 length: 13 residues. The germline V gene has CDR1 LNHDA and CDR2 SQIVND (reference sequence). Full variable domain (outside the CDR3, taken from reference TRBV19 and TRBJ2-7): DGGITQSPKYLFRKEGQNVTLSCEQNLNHDAMYWYRQDPGQGLRLIYYSQIVNDFQKGDIAEGYSVSREKKESFPLTVTSAQKNPTAFYLCASSNQGGYEQYFGPGTRLTVT.

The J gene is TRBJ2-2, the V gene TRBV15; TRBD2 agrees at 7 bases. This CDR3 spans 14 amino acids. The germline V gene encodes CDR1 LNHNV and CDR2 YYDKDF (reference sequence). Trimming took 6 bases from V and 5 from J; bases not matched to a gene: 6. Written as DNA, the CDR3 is TGTGCCACCAGGGGGCAGGGAGGGACCGGGGAGCTGTTTTTT. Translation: CATRGQGGTGELFF.

CDR3 DNA: TGCAGCGTTGTCACCACACCCCTAGCGGAGAGCAATGAGCAGTTCTTC. Translated: CSVVTTPLAESNEQFF. The J gene is TRBJ2-1, the V gene TRBV29-1, with TRBD2 matching over 7 bases. Germline V gives CDR1 SQVTM, CDR2 ANQGSEA. CDR3 length: 16 amino acids. J gave up 6 bases and V 4 bases, and 15 bases lay outside the gene matches.

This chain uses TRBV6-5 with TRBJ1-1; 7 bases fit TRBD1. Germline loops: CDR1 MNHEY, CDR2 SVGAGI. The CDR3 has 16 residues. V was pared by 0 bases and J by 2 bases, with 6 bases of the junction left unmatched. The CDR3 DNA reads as TGTGCCAGCAGTTACTCCTCGGGACAGATAAACACTGAAGCTTTCTTT. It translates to CASSYSSGQINTEAFF.

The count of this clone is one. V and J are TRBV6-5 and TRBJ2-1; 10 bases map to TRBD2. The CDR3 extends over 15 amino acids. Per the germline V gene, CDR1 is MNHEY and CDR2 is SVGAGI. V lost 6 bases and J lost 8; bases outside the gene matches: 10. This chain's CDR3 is CASRDQLAGPHEQFF. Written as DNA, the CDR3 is TGTGCCAGCAGGGACCAACTAGCGGGACCCCATGAGCAGTTCTTC.

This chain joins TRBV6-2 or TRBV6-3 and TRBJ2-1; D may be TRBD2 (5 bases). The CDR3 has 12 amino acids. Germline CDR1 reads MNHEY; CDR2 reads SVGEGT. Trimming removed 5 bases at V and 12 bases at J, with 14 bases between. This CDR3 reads CASSNEGIGQFF. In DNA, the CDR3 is TGTGCCAGCAGTAATGAGGGCATAGGGCAGTTCTTC.

CDR3 in amino acids: CASSFSSGSSGTQYF. CDR3 in DNA: TGTGCCAGCAGCTTTTCTAGCGGGAGCAGTGGGACGCAGTATTTT. The chain links TRBV7-2 to TRBJ2-3; 10 positions match TRBD2. Germline V gene lookup returns CDR1 SGHTA and CDR2 FQGNSA. This CDR3 contains 15 residues. V shed 3 bases, J shed 9 bases, and the junction held 9 bases outside the gene matches. The full variable domain, completed using reference TRBV7-2 and TRBJ2-3, is GAGVSQSPSNKVTEKGKDVELRCDPISGHTALYWYRQSLGQGLEFLIYFQGNSAPDKSGLPSDRFSAERTGGSVSTLTIQRTQQEDSAVYLCASSFSSGSSGTQYFGPGTRLTVL.

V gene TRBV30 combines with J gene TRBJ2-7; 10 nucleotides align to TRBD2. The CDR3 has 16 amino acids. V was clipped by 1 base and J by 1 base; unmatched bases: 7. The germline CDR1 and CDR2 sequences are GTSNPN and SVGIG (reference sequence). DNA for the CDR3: TGTGCCTGGAGTGCAGGGGTGACTAGCGGGTCCTACGAGCAGTACTTC. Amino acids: CAWSAGVTSGSYEQYF.

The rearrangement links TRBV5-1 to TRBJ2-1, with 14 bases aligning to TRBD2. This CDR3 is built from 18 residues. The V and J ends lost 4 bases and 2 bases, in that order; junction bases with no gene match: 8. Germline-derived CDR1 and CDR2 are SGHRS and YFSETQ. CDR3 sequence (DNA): TGCGCCAGCAGCCCCGGACTAGCGGGAGGTTCCACCTACAATGAGCAGTTCTTC. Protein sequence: CASSPGLAGGSTYNEQFF.

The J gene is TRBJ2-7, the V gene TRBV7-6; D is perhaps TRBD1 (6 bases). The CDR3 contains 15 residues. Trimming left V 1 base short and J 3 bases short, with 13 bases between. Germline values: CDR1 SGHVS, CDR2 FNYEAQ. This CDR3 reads CASSLGQGQGYEQYF. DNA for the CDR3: TGTGCCAGCAGCTTAGGCCAGGGGCAGGGCTACGAGCAGTACTTC.

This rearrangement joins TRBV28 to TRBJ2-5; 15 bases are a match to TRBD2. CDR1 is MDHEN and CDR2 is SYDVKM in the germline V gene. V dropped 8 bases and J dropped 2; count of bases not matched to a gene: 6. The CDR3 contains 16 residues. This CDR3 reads CASGTSGRNLQETQYF. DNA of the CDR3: TGTGCCAGCGGGACTAGCGGGAGGAACCTTCAAGAGACCCAGTACTTC.

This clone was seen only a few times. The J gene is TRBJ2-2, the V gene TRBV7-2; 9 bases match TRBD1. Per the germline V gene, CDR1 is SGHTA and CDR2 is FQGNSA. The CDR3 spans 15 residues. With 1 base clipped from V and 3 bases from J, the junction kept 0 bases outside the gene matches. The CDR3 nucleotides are TGTGCCAGCAGCTTAGGGGACAGGGACACCGGGGAGCTGTTTTTT. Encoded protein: CASSLGDRDTGELFF. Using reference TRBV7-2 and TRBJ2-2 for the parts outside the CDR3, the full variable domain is GAGVSQSPSNKVTEKGKDVELRCDPISGHTALYWYRQSLGQGLEFLIYFQGNSAPDKSGLPSDRFSAERTGGSVSTLTIQRTQQEDSAVYLCASSLGDRDTGELFFGEGSRLTVL.

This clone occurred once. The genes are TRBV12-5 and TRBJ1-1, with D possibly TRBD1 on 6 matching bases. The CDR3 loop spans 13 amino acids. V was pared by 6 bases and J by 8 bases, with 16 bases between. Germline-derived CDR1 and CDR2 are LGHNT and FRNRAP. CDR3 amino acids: CASGPRPGQEAFF. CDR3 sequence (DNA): TGTGCTAGTGGACCTCGACCGGGACAAGAAGCTTTCTTT.

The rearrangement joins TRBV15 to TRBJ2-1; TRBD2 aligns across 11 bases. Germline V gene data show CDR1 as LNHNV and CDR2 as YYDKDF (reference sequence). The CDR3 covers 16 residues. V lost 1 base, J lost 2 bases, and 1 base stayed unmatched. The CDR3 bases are TGTGCCACCAGCAGAGGGACTAGCGGGCCCTACAATGAGCAGTTCTTC. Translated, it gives CATSRGTSGPYNEQFF.

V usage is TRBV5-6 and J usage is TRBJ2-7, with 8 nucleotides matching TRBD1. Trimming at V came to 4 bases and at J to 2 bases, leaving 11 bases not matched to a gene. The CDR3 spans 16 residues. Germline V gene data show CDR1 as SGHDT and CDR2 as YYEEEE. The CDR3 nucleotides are TGTGCCAGCAGCGACCGTACAGGGGGTAGGACCTACGAGCAGTACTTC. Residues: CASSDRTGGRTYEQYF.

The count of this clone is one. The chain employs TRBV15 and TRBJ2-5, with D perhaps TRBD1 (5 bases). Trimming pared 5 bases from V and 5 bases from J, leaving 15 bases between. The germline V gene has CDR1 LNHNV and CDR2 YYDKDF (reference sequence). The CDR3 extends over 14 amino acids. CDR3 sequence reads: CATSPPGSGETQYF. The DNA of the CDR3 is TGTGCCACCAGCCCCCCAGGGTCCGGGGAGACCCAGTACTTC.

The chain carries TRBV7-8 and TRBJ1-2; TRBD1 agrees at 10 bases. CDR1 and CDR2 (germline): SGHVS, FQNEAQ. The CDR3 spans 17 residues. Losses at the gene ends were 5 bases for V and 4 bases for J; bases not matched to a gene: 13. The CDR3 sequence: CASSVLGSGQGFYGYTF. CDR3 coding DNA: TGTGCCAGCAGCGTCCTAGGGTCGGGACAGGGGTTCTATGGCTACACCTTC.

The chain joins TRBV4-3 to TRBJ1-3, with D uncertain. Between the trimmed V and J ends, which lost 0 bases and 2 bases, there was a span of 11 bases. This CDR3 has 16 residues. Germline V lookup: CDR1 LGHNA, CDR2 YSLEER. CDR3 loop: CASSQDVGMTGNTIYF. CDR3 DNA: TGCGCCAGCAGCCAAGACGTCGGGATGACTGGAAACACCATATATTTT.

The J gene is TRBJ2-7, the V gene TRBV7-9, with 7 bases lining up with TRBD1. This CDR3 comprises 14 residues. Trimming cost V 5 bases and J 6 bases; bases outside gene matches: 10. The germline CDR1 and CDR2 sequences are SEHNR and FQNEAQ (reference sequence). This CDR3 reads CASSRQGPEFEQYF. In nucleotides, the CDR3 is TGTGCCAGCAGCCGACAGGGTCCAGAATTCGAGCAGTACTTC.